This T cell receptor (beta chain) originates from a study of T-cell memory formation after mild COVID-19. Study-wide results and limits: Confirmation of SARS-CoV-2 specificity was lacking for second-wave clones peaking day 37. Contracting CD4+ clones were located mainly in CM and EM, and CD8+ clones in EMRA.

With constant-segment primers, 5'RACE yielded cDNA libraries of TCR alpha and TCR beta that carried sample barcodes and UMIs. Via MiXCR, TCRdb re-called the 5' RACE reads, giving one row per CDR3 protein. In the table there are 85,000 to 130,000 distinct CDR3 sequences, around 12% of which are singletons. With regard to this clonotype: Its specificity is unknown.

The TCR was taken from an adult woman who had mild COVID-19 (a few samples of this study predate the infection). Cell type and time point are not known. Specimen: PBMCs or a T cell subset sorted from them (not recorded which).

CDR3 sequence reads: CAWSPILWVAGGGLDEQYF. The CDR3 region has the DNA TGTGCCTGGAGTCCAATCCTGTGGGTAGCGGGAGGAGGATTGGACGAGCAGTACTTC. The V and J genes are TRBV30 and TRBJ2-7, with TRBD2 matching over 10 bases. CDR1 and CDR2 from the germline V gene are GTSNPN and SVGIG (reference sequence). The trim removed 2 bases at V and 5 bases at J, leaving 21 bases unmatched. The CDR3 sequence is 19 residues long.